This TCR beta chain was identified in a study of CD8+ T cells in alopecia areata. TCR sequencing used cDNA made by reverse transcription of extracted RNA. Sequencing used immunoSEQ multiplex PCR; TCRdb keeps in-frame clones, though not all of them. The sample lists around 140,000 clones, 45% to 60% seen once, with over 0.75% in the top ten. This sample comprised CD4+ T cells sorted from blood, obtained at week 0. This TCR was sampled from a human donor with alopecia areata.

The CDR3 loop reads CASSSRTVYEQYF. CDR3 sequence (DNA): TGTGCCAGCAGCTCAAGGACAGTCTACGAGCAGTACTTC. V and J are TRBV11-2 and TRBJ2-7, with D perhaps TRBD1 (6 bases). This CDR3 contains 13 residues. Germline CDR1 is SGHAT and CDR2 is FQNNGV. Trimming cost V 4 bases and J 3 bases, with 10 bases left between them.